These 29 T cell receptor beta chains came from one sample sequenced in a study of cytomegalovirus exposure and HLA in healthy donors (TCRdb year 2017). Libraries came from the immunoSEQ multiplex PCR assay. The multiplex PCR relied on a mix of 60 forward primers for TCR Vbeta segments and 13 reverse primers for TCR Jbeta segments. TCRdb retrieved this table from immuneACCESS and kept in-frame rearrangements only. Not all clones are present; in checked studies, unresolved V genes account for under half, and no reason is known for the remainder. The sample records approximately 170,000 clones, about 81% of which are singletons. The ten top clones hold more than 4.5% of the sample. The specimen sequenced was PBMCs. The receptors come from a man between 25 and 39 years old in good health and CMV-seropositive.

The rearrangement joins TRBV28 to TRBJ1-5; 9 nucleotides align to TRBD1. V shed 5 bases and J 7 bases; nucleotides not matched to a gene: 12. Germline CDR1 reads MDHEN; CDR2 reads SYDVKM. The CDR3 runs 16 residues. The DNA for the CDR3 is TGTGCCAGCAGTCCGAGGACAGGGGTGTTAGAGCAGCCCCAGCATTTT. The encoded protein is CASSPRTGVLEQPQHF.

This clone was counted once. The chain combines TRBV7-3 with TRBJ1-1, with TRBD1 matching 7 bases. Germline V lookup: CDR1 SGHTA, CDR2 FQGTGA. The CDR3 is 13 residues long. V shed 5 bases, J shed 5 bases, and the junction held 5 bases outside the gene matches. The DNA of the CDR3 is TGTGCCAGCAGCCTAGACAGGGTAACTGAAGCTTTCTTT. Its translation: CASSLDRVTEAFF.

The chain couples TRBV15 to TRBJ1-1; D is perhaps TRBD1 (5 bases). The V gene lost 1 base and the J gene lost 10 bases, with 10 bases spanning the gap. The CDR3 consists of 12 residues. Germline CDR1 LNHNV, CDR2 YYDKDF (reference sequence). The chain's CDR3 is CATSRAGSSAFF. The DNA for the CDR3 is TGTGCCACCAGCAGAGCAGGGTCGTCAGCTTTCTTT.

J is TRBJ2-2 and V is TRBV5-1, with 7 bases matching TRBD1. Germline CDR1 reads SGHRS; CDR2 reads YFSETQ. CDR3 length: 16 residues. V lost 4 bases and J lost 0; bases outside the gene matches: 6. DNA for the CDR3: TGCGCCAGCAGCAGCACCGGGACAGCGAACACCGGGGAGCTGTTTTTT. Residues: CASSSTGTANTGELFF.

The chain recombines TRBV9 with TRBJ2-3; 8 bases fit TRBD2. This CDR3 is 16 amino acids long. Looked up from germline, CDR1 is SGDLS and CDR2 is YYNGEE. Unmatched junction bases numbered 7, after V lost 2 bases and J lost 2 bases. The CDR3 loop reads CASSVSSGLYTDTQYF. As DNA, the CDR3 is TGTGCCAGCAGCGTCTCTAGCGGGTTGTACACAGATACGCAGTATTTT.

This CDR3 is CASSLGLSNQPQHF. The CDR3 DNA sequence: TGTGCCAGCAGCTTAGGGCTCAGCAATCAGCCCCAGCATTTT. This sequence joins TRBV7-9 and TRBJ1-5; D is unresolved. The CDR3 has 14 amino acids. CDR1 and CDR2 from the germline V gene are SEHNR and FQNEAQ (reference sequence). Trimming shortened V by 1 base and J by 1 base, and 5 bases separated the two germline ends.

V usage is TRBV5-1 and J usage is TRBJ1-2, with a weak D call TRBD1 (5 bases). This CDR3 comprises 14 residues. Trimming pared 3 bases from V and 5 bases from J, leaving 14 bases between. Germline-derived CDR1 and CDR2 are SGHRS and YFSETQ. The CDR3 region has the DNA TGCGCCAGCAGCTCCTCCGGGACTCCATATGGCTACACCTTC. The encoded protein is CASSSSGTPYGYTF.

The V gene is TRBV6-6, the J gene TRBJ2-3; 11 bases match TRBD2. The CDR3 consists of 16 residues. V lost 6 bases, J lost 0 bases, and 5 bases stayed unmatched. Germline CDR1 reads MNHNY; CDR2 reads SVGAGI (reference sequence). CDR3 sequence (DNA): TGTGCCAGCAGGGGACTAGCGGAGCCTAGCACAGATACGCAGTATTTT. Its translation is CASRGLAEPSTDTQYF.

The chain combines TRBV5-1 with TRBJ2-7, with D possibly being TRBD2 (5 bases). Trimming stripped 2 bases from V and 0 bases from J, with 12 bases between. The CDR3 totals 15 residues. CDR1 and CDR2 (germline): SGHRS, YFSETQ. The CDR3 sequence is CASSLRPGSSYEQYF. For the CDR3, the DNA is TGCGCCAGCAGCTTAAGGCCGGGGAGCTCCTACGAGCAGTACTTC.

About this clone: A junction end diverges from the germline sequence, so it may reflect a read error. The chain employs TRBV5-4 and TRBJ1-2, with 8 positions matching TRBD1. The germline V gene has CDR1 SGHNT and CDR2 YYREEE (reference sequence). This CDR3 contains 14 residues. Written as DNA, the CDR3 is TGTGCCAGCAGCTTGGGTGTGACAGGGGTTGGTGTTTCATTC. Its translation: CASSLGVTGVGVSF.

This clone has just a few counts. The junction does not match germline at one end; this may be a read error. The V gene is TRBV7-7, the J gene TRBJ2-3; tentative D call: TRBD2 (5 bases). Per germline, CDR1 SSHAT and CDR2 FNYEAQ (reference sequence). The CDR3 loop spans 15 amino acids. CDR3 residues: CASSPLVLDGIGQYF. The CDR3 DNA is TGTGCTAGCAGCCCCCTTGTTTTAGACGGGATTGGGCAGTATTTT.

CDR3 in DNA: TGTGCCAGCATCCGGTCGGGGGTCAATCAGCCCCAGCATTTT. Translation: CASIRSGVNQPQHF. The gene calls are TRBV28 and TRBJ1-5; TRBD1 might be the D (5 bases). The V gene's germline CDR1 is MDHEN and CDR2 SYDVKM. The CDR3 covers 14 residues. Trimming removed 7 bases from V and 3 bases from J, with 13 bases in between.

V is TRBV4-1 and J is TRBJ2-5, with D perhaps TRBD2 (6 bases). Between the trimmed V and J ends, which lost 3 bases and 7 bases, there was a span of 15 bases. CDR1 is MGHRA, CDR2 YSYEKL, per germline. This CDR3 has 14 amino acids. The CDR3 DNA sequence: TGCGCCAGCAGCCAGGGACTCCCCGAAGGGACCCAGTACTTC. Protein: CASSQGLPEGTQYF.

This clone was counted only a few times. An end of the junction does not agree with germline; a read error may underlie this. The CDR3 protein is CSSSLDSRGYTF. The CDR3 DNA reads TGTTCCAGCAGCTTAGACAGCCGCGGCTACACCTTC. This chain uses TRBV7-9 with TRBJ1-2; D perhaps matches TRBD1 (5 bases). CDR1 is SEHNR, CDR2 FQNEAQ, per germline (reference sequence). This CDR3 contains 12 residues. Together with reference TRBV7-9 and TRBJ1-2, the CDR3 gives the full variable domain: DTGVSQNPRHKITKRGQNVTFRCDPISEHNRLYWYRQTLGQGPEFLTYFQNEAQLEKSRLLSDRFSAERPKGSFSTLEIQRTEQGDSAMYLCSSSLDSRGYTFGSGTRLTVV.

CDR3 residues: CASSRGGVSDEQYF. CDR3 sequence (DNA): TGTGCCAGCAGTAGAGGAGGGGTCAGCGACGAGCAGTACTTC. The chain recombines TRBV5-4 with TRBJ2-7, with D possibly matching TRBD2 (6 bases). The germline V and J ends were trimmed by 5 bases and 5 bases, with 17 bases remaining between them. Germline V gene data show CDR1 as SGHNT and CDR2 as YYREEE (reference sequence). This CDR3 region has 14 residues.

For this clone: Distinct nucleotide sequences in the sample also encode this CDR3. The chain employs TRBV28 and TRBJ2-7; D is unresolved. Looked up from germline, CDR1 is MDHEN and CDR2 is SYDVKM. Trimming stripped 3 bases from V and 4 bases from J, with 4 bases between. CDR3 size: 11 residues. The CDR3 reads CASSLRYEQYF. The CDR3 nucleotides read TGTGCCAGCAGTTTGAGGTACGAGCAGTACTTC.

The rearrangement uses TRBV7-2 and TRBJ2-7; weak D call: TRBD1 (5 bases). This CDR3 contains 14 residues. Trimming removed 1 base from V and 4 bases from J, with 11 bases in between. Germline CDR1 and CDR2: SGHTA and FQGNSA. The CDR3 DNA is TGTGCCAGCAGCTTAGGGGGCGCCTCGTACGAGCAGTACTTC. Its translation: CASSLGGASYEQYF.

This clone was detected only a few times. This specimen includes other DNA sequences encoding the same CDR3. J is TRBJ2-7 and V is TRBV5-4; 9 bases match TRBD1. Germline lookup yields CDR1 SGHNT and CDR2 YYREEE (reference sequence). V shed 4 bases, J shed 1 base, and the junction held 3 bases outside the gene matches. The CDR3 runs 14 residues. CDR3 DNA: TGTGCCAGCAGCCCGGGACAGGGTTCCTACGAGCAGTACTTC. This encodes CASSPGQGSYEQYF. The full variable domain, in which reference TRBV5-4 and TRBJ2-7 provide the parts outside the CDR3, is ETGVTQSPTHLIKTRGQQVTLRCSSQSGHNTVSWYQQALGQGPQFIFQYYREEENGRGNFPPRFSGLQFPNYSSELNVNALELDDSALYLCASSPGQGSYEQYFGPGTRLTVT.

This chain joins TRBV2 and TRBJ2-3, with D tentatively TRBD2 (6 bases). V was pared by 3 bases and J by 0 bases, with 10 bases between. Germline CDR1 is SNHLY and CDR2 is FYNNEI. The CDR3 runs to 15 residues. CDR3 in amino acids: CASSEEGSSTDTQYF. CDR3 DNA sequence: TGTGCCAGCAGTGAGGAGGGCTCTAGCACAGATACGCAGTATTTT.

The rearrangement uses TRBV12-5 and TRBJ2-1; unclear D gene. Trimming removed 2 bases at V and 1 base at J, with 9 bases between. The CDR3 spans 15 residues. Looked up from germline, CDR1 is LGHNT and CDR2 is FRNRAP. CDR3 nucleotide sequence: TGTGCTAGTGGTTTGAATCGAGAATCCTACAATGAGCAGTTCTTC. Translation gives CASGLNRESYNEQFF.

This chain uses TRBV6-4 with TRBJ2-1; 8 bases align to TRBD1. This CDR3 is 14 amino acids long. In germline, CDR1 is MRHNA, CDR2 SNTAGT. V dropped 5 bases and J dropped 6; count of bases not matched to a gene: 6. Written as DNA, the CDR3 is TGTGCCAGCAGTACCAGGGGGCCAAGCAATGAGCAGTTCTTC. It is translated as CASSTRGPSNEQFF.

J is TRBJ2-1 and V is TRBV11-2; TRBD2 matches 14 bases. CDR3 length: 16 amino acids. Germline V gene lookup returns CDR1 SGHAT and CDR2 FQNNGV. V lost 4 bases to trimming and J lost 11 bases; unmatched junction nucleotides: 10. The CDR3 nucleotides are TGTGCCAGCAGCTCCCTCAAGACTAGCGGGGGGGGCAAGCAGTTCTTC. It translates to CASSSLKTSGGGKQFF.

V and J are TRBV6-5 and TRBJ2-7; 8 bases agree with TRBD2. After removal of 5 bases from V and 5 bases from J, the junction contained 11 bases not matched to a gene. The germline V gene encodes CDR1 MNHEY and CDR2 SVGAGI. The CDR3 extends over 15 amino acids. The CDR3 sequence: CASSPRPGLGHEQYF. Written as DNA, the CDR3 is TGTGCCAGCAGTCCACGCCCGGGACTAGGCCACGAGCAGTACTTC.

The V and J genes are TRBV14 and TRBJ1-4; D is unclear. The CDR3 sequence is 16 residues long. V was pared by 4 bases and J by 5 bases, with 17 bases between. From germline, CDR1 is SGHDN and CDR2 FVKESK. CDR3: CASSPRQGGENEKLFF. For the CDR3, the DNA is TGTGCCAGCAGCCCGAGGCAAGGAGGCGAGAATGAAAAACTGTTTTTT.

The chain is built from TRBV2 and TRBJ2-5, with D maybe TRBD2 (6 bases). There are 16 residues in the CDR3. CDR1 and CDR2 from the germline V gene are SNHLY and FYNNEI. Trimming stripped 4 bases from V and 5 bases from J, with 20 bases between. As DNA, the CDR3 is TGTGCCAGCAGTGCAAGGGGACTCCAGATAGAGGAGACCCAGTACTTC. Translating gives CASSARGLQIEETQYF.

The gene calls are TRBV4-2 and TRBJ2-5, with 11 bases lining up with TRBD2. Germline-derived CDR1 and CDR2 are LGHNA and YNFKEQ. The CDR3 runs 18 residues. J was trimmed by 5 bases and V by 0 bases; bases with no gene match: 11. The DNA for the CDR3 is TGTGCCAGCAGCCAAGATAAAAATAGCGGGAGGGGAAGGGAGACCCAGTACTTC. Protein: CASSQDKNSGRGRETQYF.

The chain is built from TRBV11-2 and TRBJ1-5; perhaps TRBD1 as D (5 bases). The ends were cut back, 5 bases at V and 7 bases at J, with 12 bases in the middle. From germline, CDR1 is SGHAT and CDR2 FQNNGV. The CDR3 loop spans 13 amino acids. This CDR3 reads CASSTGREQPQHF. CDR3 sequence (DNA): TGTGCCAGCAGCACGGGACGGGAGCAGCCCCAGCATTTT.

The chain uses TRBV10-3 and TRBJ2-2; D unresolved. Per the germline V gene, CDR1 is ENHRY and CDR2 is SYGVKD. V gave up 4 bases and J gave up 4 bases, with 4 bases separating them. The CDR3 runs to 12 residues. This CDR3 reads CAISGSTGELFF. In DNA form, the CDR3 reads TGTGCCATCAGTGGGAGCACCGGGGAGCTGTTTTTT.

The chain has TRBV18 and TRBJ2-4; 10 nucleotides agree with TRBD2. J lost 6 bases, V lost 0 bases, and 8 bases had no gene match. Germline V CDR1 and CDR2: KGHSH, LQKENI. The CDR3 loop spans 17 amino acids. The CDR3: CASSPPAASGGGNIQYF. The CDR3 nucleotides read TGTGCCAGCTCACCACCGGCTGCTAGCGGGGGTGGAAACATTCAGTACTTC. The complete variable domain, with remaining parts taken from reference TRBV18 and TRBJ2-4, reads NAGVMQNPRHLVRRRGQEARLRCSPMKGHSHVYWYRQLPEEGLKFMVYLQKENIIDESGMPKERFSAEFPKEGPSILRIQQVVRGDSAAYFCASSPPAASGGGNIQYFGAGTRLSVL.